These T cell receptor beta chains were read from a single sample in a study of T cell responses to AZD1222 COVID-19 vaccine. Measured with immunoSEQ multiplex PCR; TCRdb has only the in-frame clones, and not every one. The data contain 130,000 or so clones, about nine tenths of them singletons. The material was peripheral blood, obtained on day 0 of AZD1222 vaccination. Receptors originate from an adult in good health. CDR3s include the opening cysteine and the closing phenylalanine or tryptophan. The D gene is left open where the match is weak. Only part of the rows carry a size: once, few, many, or a class if the clone is expanded.

D,J,V,size,DNA,CDR3
.,TRBJ1-1,TRBV6-6,.,TGTGCCAGCAGTTACTCAGCAGAGAACACTGAAGCTTTCTTT,CASSYSAENTEAFF
TRBD1,TRBJ1-1,TRBV19,once,TGTGCCAGTAGTGCACAGGGGCGAAAGGGCACTGAAGCTTTCTTT,CASSAQGRKGTEAFF
.,TRBJ1-1,TRBV19,.,TGTGCCAGCTCAGAGCCAGGGATGTACACTGAAGCTTTCTTT,CASSEPGMYTEAFF
.,TRBJ2-7,TRBV3-1/TRBV3-2,.,TGTGCCAGCAGCCAAGATTCGGCAGGGGACTCCTACGAGCAGTACTTC,CASSQDSAGDSYEQYF
.,TRBJ2-3,TRBV5-1,.,TGCGCCAGCAGCTTGAGAGGTTTGCGCACAGATACGCAGTATTTT,CASSLRGLRTDTQYF
TRBD2,TRBJ2-7,TRBV27,.,TGTGCCAGCAGATCGGGACTAGCGAACTACGAGCAGTACTTC,CASRSGLANYEQYF
.,TRBJ1-3,TRBV5-6,.,TGTGCCAGCATGGCGTCTACTTCTGGAAACACCATATATTTT,CASMASTSGNTIYF
.,TRBJ1-1,TRBV10-2,.,TGCGCCAGCAGTGAGTCGTTCAGGTGGGCAAACACTGAAGCTTTCTTT,CASSESFRWANTEAFF
.,TRBJ2-4,TRBV27,.,TGTGCCAGCAGCCCGTCGGGAGCCAAAAACATTCAGTACTTC,CASSPSGAKNIQYF
.,TRBJ1-6,TRBV5-5,.,TGTGCCAGCAGCTTGGCTGGCAGGAGCTCCTATAATTCACCCCTCCACTTT,CASSLAGRSSYNSPLHF
.,TRBJ1-5,TRBV3-1/TRBV3-2,.,TGTGCCAGCAGCCCACGACCCAGGCCGGGGCAGGATCAGCCCCAGCATTTT,CASSPRPRPGQDQPQHF
TRBD2,TRBJ2-5,TRBV11-2,.,TGTGCCAGCAGCTTGATTAGCGGGGACCAAGAGACCCAGTACTTC,CASSLISGDQETQYF
.,TRBJ1-2,TRBV7-8,.,TGTGCCAGCAGCGACTCTAGAAGTCCTAACTATGGCTACACCTTC,CASSDSRSPNYGYTF
TRBD2,TRBJ2-5,TRBV5-4,.,TGTGCCAGCAGCCGGGAGGATCAAGAGACCCAGTACTTC,CASSREDQETQYF
.,TRBJ2-7,TRBV16,.,TGTGCCAGCAGCCAATCATCTCTGGGCGACGAGCAGTACTTC,CASSQSSLGDEQYF
.,TRBJ2-5,TRBV10-2,.,TGCGCCAGCAGTGATGGAGAGACCCAGTACTTC,CASSDGETQYF
.,TRBJ1-2,TRBV30,once,TGTGCCTGGAGGATTTCACGTAACTATGGCTACACCTTC,CAWRISRNYGYTF
TRBD1,TRBJ2-2,TRBV28,once,TGTGCCAGCACGACCCGACAGGGTAGAAAGGACACCGGGGAGCTGTTTTTT,CASTTRQGRKDTGELFF
TRBD2,TRBJ2-1,TRBV10-1,once,TGCGCCAGCAGTGGTGCGGGACTAGCGCGCAATGAGCAGTTCTTC,CASSGAGLARNEQFF
TRBD1,TRBJ1-1,TRBV5-1,.,TGCGCCAGCAAGGGGACCCTGACGTCGACAGGGCTCACTGAAGCTTTCTTT,CASKGTLTSTGLTEAFF
.,TRBJ1-5,TRBV27,.,TGTGCCAGCAGTTTGAGGTATAGCAATCAGCCCCAGCATTTT,CASSLRYSNQPQHF
TRBD1,TRBJ1-2,TRBV7-2,.,TGTGCCAGCAGCTTACTACCCGGGACAGGGGGTGGTGGCTACACCTTC,CASSLLPGTGGGGYTF
TRBD1,TRBJ2-7,TRBV6-2/TRBV6-3,.,TGTGCCAGCAGTTACCTGGCAGGGGGATACGAGCAGTACTTC,CASSYLAGGYEQYF
TRBD1,TRBJ1-2,TRBV7-9,.,TGTGCCAGCAGCTTTCCTACAGGGGCGCCAGGGTATGGCTACACCTTC,CASSFPTGAPGYGYTF
TRBD1,TRBJ1-2,TRBV24-1,.,TGTGCCACCAGTGATCGTCAAACAGGGGGCTGGGATGGCTACACCTTC,CATSDRQTGGWDGYTF
.,TRBJ2-2,TRBV3-1/TRBV3-2,.,TGTGCCAGCAGCCTTAGAAAGGGAACAGGGCCAATAAGGTCAGCTCCGAACACCGGGGAGCTGTTTTTT,CASSLRKGTGPIRSAPNTGELFF
TRBD1,TRBJ1-3,TRBV6-5,.,TGTGCCAGCAAAAAAGGGGGCCGGCCAGACACCATATATTTT,CASKKGGRPDTIYF
TRBD1,TRBJ2-7,TRBV27,once,TGTGCCAGCAGGGACCGGGACAGGCCTACCTACGAGCAGTACTTC,CASRDRDRPTYEQYF
.,TRBJ1-6,TRBV4-1,few,TGCGCCAGCAGCCAAGGAGGGTCCTATAATTCACCCCTCCACTTT,CASSQGGSYNSPLHF
.,TRBJ1-1,TRBV6-5,.,TGTGCCAGCAGTTATAGGCAGGGCCCCGTAGTGGTTGAAGCTTTCTTT,CASSYRQGPVVVEAFF
TRBD2,TRBJ2-5,TRBV28,.,TGTGCCAGCAGTTCAGGACTAGCGGGGATAGAGACCCAGTACTTC,CASSSGLAGIETQYF
.,TRBJ1-5,TRBV28,.,TGTGCCAGCAAATCTTCGGGTGGCGAAAATAGCAATCAGCCCCAGCATTTT,CASKSSGGENSNQPQHF
.,TRBJ1-4,TRBV4-1,.,TGCGCCAGCAGCCAAGACTTGGGAAGGCCAAGCCGCCAGGCTAATGAAAAACTGTTTTTT,CASSQDLGRPSRQANEKLFF
.,TRBJ2-7,TRBV2,.,TGTGCCAGCAGTGGAACGGGACCGTACGAGCAGTACTTC,CASSGTGPYEQYF
.,TRBJ2-7,TRBV12-3/TRBV12-4,once,TGTGCCAGCAGCTCGGGACTTTACTACGAGCAGTACTTC,CASSSGLYYEQYF
.,TRBJ2-3,TRBV10-3,.,TGTGCCATCAGTGACAGAGTTAGCACAGATACGCAGTATTTT,CAISDRVSTDTQYF
TRBD1,TRBJ2-3,TRBV7-3,few,TGTGCCAGCAGCTTACAGGGGGCGGATACGCAGTATTTT,CASSLQGADTQYF
.,TRBJ2-7,TRBV19,.,TGTGCCAGTAGTATTAGCCAGGGGTTGGCCGAGCAGTACTTC,CASSISQGLAEQYF
TRBD2,TRBJ2-7,TRBV3-1/TRBV3-2,.,TGTGCCAGCAGCCAAGCCAGGACTAGCGGGGAGTCCTACGAGCAGTACTTC,CASSQARTSGESYEQYF
.,TRBJ2-7,TRBV3-1/TRBV3-2,.,TGTGCCAGCAGCCAAGAAGGGCCCGAGCAGTACTTC,CASSQEGPEQYF
.,TRBJ1-6,TRBV9,.,TGTGCCAGCAGCGTAGCTGATGGGTACGGGAATTCACCCCTCCACTTT,CASSVADGYGNSPLHF
.,TRBJ2-5,TRBV19,once,TGTGCCACATCAGGGGAGACCCAGTACTTC,CATSGETQYF
TRBD1,TRBJ1-2,TRBV4-3,.,TGCGCCAGCAGCGTCCCAACCGGGACAGGGCATGGCTACACCTTC,CASSVPTGTGHGYTF
.,TRBJ2-7,TRBV15,once,TGTGCCACCAGCGGGGAACAGGACGAGCAGTACTTC,CATSGEQDEQYF
TRBD2,TRBJ2-3,TRBV15,.,TGTGCCACCAGCAGAGATACCGGGGGGGCTGCAGATACGCAGTATTTT,CATSRDTGGAADTQYF
TRBD1,TRBJ1-2,TRBV6-5,once,TGTGCCAGCAGTTACCTGGACAGGGAATCCTATGGCTACACCTTC,CASSYLDRESYGYTF
.,TRBJ1-1,TRBV12-3/TRBV12-4,.,TGTGCCAGCAGGGACAACCTCAACACTGAAGCTTTCTTT,CASRDNLNTEAFF
TRBD1,TRBJ1-6,TRBV6-1,.,TGTGCCAGCAGTGAACGACAGGGTAATTCACCCCTCCACTTT,CASSERQGNSPLHF
.,TRBJ1-2,TRBV11-2,.,TGTGCCAGCAGCTTAGGAGGGGGGTATGGCTACACCTTC,CASSLGGGYGYTF
TRBD1,TRBJ1-1,TRBV7-3,.,TGTGCCAGCAGCTTGACAGGGCACACTGAAGCTTTCTTT,CASSLTGHTEAFF
TRBD1,TRBJ2-5,TRBV25-1,.,TGTGCCAGCAGTCCATCCACCGGGACAGGAGGCGAGACCCAGTACTTC,CASSPSTGTGGETQYF
.,TRBJ1-1,TRBV5-6,.,TGTGCCAGCAGCTTATACCAAACTGAAGCTTTCTTT,CASSLYQTEAFF
TRBD1,TRBJ2-2,TRBV4-3,.,TGCGCCAGCAGCCCCTGGCAGGGGGCTATCGGGGAGCTGTTTTTT,CASSPWQGAIGELFF
.,TRBJ2-1,TRBV27,.,TGTGCCAGCACCTTGGGGCCAGGGACTCACAATGAGCAGTTCTTC,CASTLGPGTHNEQFF
.,TRBJ2-1,TRBV18,few,TGTGCCAGCTCACCACCCGAATCCCAGGATGGGCAGTTCTTC,CASSPPESQDGQFF
.,TRBJ1-5,TRBV6-1,.,TGTGCCAGCAGTGAAGGACACGCTAGCAATCAGCCCCAGCATTTT,CASSEGHASNQPQHF
TRBD2,TRBJ2-5,TRBV7-9,.,TGTGCCAGCAGCTTACCCCCGTCGGGGGGGCCGGAGACCCAGTACTTC,CASSLPPSGGPETQYF
.,TRBJ1-1,TRBV27,.,TGTGCCAGCTTCCTAGGCCCAGGGGTTGGTTTTACTGAAGCTTTCTTT,CASFLGPGVGFTEAFF
.,TRBJ1-5,TRBV6-2/TRBV6-3,.,TGTGCCAGCAGTGGGGATGAGGGTCCGCGCAATCAGCCCCAGCATTTT,CASSGDEGPRNQPQHF
.,TRBJ2-7,TRBV7-9,.,TGTGCCAGCAGCTTGAGTGAACACTCCTACGAGCAGTACTTC,CASSLSEHSYEQYF